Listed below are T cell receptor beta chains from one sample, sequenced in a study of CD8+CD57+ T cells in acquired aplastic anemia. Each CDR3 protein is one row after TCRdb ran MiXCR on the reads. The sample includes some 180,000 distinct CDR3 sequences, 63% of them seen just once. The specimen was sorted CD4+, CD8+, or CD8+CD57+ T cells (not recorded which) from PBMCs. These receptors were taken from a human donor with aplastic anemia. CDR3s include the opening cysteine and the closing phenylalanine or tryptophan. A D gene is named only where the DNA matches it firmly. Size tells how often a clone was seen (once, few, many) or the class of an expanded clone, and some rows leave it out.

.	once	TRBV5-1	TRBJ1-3	TGCGCCAGCAGCTTGAATCCGAGGGGAGGGGGAAACACCATATATTTT	CASSLNPRGGGNTIYF
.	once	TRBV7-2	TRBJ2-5	TGTGCCAGCAGCTTGAGGGGGGCCCGGGCACGGTACTTC	CASSLRGARARYF
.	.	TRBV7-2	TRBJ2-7	TGTGCCAGCAGCTCCCCTTCGGGACACGAGCAGTACTTC	CASSSPSGHEQYF
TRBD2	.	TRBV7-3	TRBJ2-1	TGTGCCAGCACGGCGGGAGGGTACAATGAGCAGTTCTTC	CASTAGGYNEQFF
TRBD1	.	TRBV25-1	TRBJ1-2	TGTGCCAGCAGTGGACAGGGCTATGGCTACACCTTC	CASSGQGYGYTF
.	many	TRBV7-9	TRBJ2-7	TGTGCCAGCAGCTTAGACGCAGTCTCCTACGAGCAGTACTTC	CASSLDAVSYEQYF
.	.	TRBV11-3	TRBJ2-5	TGTGCCAGCAGCACCACAGGGAATCAAGAGACCCAGTACTTC	CASSTTGNQETQYF
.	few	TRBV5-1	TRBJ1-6	TGCGCCAGCAGCGTTGACTCAGGGGTATCACCCCTCCACTTT	CASSVDSGVSPLHF
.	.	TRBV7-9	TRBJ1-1	TGTGCCAGCAGCCCGACCGACAGTGGGAACACTGAAGCTTTCTTT	CASSPTDSGNTEAFF
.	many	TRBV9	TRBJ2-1	TGTGCCAGCAGCGTAGATCTTAATTGGGGGGCTGAGCAGTTCTTC	CASSVDLNWGAEQFF
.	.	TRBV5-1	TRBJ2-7	TGCGCCAGCAGCTTGGATCAGGACTACGAGCAGTACTTC	CASSLDQDYEQYF
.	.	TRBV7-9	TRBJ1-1	TGTGCCAGCAGCCCGATGGGGCAGGCCAACACTGAAGCTTTCTTT	CASSPMGQANTEAFF
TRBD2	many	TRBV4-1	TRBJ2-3	TGCGCCAGCAGCCCCCTGACTAGCGGGGGAAGAGATACGCAGTATTTT	CASSPLTSGGRDTQYF
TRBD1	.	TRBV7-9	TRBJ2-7	TGTGCCAGCAGCGATCAGGGGGACTCCTACGAGCAGTACTTC	CASSDQGDSYEQYF
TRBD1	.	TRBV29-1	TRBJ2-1	TGCAGCGTTGATTCGGGGACAGCAAAAGTACCGTACTACAATGAGCAGTTCTTC	CSVDSGTAKVPYYNEQFF
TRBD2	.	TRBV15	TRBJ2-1	TGTGCCACCAGCGAAGGACTAGCGGTCTACAATGAGCAGTTCTTC	CATSEGLAVYNEQFF
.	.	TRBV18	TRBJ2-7	TGTGCCAGCTCCCTAGGAGGGTGGGAGCAGTACTTC	CASSLGGWEQYF